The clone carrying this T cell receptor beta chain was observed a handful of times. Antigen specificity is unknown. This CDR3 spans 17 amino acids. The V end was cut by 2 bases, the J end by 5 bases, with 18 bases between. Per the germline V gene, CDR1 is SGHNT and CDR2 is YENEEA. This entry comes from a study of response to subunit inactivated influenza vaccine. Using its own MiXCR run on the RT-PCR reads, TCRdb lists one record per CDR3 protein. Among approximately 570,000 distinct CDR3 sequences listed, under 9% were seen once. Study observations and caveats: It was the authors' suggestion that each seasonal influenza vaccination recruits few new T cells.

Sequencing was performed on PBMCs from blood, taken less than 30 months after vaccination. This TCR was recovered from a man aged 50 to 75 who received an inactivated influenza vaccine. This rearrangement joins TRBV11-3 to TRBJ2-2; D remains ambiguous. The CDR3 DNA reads TGTGCCAGCAGCTTATATAGGTCGAGACTGGGGACCGGGGAGCTGTTTTTT. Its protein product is CASSLYRSRLGTGELFF.